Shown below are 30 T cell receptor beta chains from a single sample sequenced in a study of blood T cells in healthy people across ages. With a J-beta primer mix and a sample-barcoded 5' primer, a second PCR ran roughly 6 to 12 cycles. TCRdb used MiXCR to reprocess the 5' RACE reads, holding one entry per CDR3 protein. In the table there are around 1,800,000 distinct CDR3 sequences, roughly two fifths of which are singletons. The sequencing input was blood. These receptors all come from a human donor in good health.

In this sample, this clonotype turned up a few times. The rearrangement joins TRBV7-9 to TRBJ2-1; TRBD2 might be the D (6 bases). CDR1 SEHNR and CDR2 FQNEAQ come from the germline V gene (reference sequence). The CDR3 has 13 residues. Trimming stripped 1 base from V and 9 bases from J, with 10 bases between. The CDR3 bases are TGTGCCAGCAGCTTAGAGGGACTGGGTGAGCAGTTCTTC. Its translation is CASSLEGLGEQFF. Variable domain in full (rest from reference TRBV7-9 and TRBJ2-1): DTGVSQNPRHKITKRGQNVTFRCDPISEHNRLYWYRQTLGQGPEFLTYFQNEAQLEKSRLLSDRFSAERPKGSFSTLEIQRTEQGDSAMYLCASSLEGLGEQFFGPGTRLTVL.

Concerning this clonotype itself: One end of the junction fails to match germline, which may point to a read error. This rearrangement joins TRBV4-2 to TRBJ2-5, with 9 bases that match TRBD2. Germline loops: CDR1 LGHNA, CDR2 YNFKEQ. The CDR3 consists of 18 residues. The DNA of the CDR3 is TGTGCCGGCAGCCGCGCAATGCTAGGCGGGGGGGCCGGAGAGACCCAGTACTTC. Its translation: CAGSRAMLGGGAGETQYF.

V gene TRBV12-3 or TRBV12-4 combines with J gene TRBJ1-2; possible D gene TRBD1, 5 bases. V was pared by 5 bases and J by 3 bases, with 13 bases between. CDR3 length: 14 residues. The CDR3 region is CASSRYQGYYGYTF. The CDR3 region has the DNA TGTGCCAGCAGTCGATATCAGGGCTACTATGGCTACACCTTC.

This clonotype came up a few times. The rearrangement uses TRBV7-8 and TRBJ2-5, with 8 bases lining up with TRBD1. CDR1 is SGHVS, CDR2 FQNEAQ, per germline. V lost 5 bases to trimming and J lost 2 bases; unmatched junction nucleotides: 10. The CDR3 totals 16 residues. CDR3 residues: CASSPKRTGPQETQYF. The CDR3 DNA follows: TGTGCCAGCAGCCCCAAAAGGACAGGGCCTCAAGAGACCCAGTACTTC.

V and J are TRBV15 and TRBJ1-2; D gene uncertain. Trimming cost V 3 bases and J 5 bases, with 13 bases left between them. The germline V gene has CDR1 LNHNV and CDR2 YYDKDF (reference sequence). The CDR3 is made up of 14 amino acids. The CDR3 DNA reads TGTGCCACCAGCAGCCCTCATGGCCCATATGGCTACACCTTC. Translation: CATSSPHGPYGYTF.

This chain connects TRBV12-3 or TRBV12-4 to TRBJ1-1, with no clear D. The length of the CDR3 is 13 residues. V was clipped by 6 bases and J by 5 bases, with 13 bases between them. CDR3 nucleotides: TGTGCCAGCAGCCCGTCCCGGGGAACTGAAGCTTTCTTT. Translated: CASSPSRGTEAFF.

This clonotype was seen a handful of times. The CDR3 DNA follows: TGTGCCAGCAGCTCGACTAGCGGGGGACAGTCTGAGCAGTTCTTC. It yields the protein CASSSTSGGQSEQFF. V gene TRBV7-3 combines with J gene TRBJ2-1; 12 bases match TRBD2. Germline V CDR1 and CDR2: SGHTA, FQGTGA. Losses at the gene ends were 4 bases for V and 9 bases for J; bases not matched to a gene: 7. The CDR3 length is 15 residues. The full variable domain, its missing parts supplied by reference TRBV7-3 and TRBJ2-1, is GAGVSQTPSNKVTEKGKYVELRCDPISGHTALYWYRQSLGQGPEFLIYFQGTGAADDSGLPNDRFFAVRPEGSVSTLKIQRTERGDSAVYLCASSSTSGGQSEQFFGPGTRLTVL.

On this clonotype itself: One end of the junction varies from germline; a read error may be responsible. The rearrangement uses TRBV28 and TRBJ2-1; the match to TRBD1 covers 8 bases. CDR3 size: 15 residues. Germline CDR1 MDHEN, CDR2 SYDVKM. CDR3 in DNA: TGTGCCAGCAGTCTGGGACAGGAGAAAAACAATGAGCGGTTCTTC. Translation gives CASSLGQEKNNERFF.

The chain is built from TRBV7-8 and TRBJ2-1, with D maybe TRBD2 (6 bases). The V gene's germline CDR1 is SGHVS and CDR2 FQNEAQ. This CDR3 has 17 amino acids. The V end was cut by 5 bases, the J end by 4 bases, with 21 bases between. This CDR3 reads CASSAEEGLWGYNEQFF. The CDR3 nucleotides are TGTGCCAGCAGCGCGGAGGAGGGACTCTGGGGGTACAATGAGCAGTTCTTC.

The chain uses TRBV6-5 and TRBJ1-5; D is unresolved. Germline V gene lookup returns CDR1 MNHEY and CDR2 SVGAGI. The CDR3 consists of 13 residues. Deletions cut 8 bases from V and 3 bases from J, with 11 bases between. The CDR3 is CASSDTDNQPQHF. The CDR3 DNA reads TGTGCCAGCTCCGACACAGACAATCAGCCCCAGCATTTT.

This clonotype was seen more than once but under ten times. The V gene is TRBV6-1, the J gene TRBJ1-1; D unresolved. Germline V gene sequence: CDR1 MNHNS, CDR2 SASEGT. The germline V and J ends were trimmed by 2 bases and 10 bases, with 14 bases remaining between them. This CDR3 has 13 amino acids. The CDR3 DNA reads TGTGCCAGCAGTGAATCGGGCGGTCTCGGAGCTTTCTTT. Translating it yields CASSESGGLGAFF.

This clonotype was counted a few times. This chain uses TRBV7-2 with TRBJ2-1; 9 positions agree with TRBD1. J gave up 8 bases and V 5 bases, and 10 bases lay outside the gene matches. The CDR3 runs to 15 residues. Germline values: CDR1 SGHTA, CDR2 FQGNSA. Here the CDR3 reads CASSPGGQGIDEQFF. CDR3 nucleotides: TGTGCCAGCAGCCCGGGTGGACAGGGGATCGATGAGCAGTTCTTC.

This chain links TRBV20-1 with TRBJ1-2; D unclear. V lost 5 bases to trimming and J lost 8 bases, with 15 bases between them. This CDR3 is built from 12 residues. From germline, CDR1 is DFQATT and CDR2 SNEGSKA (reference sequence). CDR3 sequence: CSAGLGLLGYTF. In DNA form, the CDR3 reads TGCAGTGCTGGACTCGGACTTTTAGGCTACACCTTC.

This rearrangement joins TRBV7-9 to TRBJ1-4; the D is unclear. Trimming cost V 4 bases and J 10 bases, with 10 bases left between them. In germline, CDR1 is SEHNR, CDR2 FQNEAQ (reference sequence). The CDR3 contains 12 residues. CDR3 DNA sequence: TGTGCCAGCAGCTCCCCGGATACAAAACTGTTTTTT. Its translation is CASSSPDTKLFF.

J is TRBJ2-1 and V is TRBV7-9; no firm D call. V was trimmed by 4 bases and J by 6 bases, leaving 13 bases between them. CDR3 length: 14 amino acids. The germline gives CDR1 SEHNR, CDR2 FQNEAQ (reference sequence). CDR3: CASSSPRSLNEQFF. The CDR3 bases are TGTGCCAGCAGCTCCCCCCGCTCCCTCAATGAGCAGTTCTTC.

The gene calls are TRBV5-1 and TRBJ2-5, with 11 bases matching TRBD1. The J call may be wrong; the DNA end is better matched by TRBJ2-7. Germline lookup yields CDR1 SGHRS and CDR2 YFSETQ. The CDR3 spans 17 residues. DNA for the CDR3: TGCGCCAGCAGCTCAGGACAGGGGGCAAGATCCCTGGACGAGCAGTACTTC. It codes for CASSSGQGARSLDEQYF.

In DNA form, the CDR3 reads TGTGCCAGCATAGGGTCGGTAACGGGGACTAGCGGAGAAATCCTACATAAGAATGAGCAGTTCTTC. Translation gives CASIGSVTGTSGEILHKNEQFF. This chain joins TRBV12-3 or TRBV12-4 and TRBJ2-1, with 11 bases that match TRBD2. J lost 7 bases, V lost 7 bases, and 30 bases had no gene match. This CDR3 region has 22 residues.

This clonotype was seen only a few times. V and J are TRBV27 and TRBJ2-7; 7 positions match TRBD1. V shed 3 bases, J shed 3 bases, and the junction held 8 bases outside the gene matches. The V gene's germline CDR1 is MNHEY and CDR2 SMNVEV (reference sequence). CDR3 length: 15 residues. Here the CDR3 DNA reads TGTGCCAGCAGTTTGGGAACACAGGGGTTCTACGAGCAGTACTTC. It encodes CASSLGTQGFYEQYF.

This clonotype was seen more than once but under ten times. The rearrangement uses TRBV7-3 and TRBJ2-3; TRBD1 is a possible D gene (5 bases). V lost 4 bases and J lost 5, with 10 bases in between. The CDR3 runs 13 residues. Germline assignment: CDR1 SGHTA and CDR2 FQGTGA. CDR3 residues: CASSSRQLDTQYF. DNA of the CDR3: TGTGCCAGCAGCTCGAGACAGTTAGATACGCAGTATTTT.

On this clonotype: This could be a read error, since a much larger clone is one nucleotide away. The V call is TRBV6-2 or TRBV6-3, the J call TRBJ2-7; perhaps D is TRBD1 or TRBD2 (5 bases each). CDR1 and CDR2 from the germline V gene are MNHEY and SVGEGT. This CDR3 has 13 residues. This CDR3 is CASSYSWGYEHYF. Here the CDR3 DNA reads TGTGCCAGCAGTTACTCTTGGGGGTACGAGCATTACTTC.

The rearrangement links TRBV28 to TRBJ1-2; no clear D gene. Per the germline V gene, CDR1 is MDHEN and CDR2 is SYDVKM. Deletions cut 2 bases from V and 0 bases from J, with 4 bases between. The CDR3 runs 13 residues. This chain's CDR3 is CASSLKSNYGYTF. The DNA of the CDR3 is TGTGCCAGCAGTTTAAAATCTAACTATGGCTACACCTTC.

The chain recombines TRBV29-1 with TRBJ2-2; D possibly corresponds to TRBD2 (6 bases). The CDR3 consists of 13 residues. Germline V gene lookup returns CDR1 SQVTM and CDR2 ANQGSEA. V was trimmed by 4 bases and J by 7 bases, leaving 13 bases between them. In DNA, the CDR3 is TGCAGCGTTGCGGGCGAGGGAGGCGGGGAGCTGTTTTTT. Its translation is CSVAGEGGGELFF.

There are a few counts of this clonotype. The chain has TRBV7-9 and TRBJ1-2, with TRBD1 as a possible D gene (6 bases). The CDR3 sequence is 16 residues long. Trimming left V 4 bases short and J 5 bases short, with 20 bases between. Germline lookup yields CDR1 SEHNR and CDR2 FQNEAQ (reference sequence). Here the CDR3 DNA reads TGTGCCAGCAGCTCGACGTCATCACAGGGACGTTATGGCTACACCTTC. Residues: CASSSTSSQGRYGYTF.

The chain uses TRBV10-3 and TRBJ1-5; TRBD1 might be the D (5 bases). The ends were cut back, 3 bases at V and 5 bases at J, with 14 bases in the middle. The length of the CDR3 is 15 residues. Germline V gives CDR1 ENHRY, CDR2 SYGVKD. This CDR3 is CAISEVQGKDQPQHF. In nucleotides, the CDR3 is TGTGCCATCAGTGAAGTCCAGGGAAAGGATCAGCCCCAGCATTTT.

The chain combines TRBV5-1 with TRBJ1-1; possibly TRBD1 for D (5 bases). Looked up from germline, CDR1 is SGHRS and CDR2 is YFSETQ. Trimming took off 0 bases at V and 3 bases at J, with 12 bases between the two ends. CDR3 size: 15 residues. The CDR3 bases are TGCGCCAGCAGCTTGGTCGGGGGTATGTACACTGAAGCTTTCTTT. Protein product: CASSLVGGMYTEAFF.

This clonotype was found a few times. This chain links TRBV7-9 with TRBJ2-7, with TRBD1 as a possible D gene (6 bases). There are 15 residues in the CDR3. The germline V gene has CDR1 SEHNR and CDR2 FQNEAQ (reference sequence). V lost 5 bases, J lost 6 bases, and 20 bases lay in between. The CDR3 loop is CASSATNRVGAEQYF. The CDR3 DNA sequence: TGTGCCAGCAGCGCGACGAACAGGGTCGGCGCCGAGCAGTACTTC.

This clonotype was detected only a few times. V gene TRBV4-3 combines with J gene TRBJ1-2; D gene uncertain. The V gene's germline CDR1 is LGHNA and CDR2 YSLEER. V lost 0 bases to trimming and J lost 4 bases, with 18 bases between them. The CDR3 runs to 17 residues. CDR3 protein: CASSQDILARTSYGYTF. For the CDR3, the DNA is TGCGCCAGCAGCCAAGATATACTGGCCAGAACATCCTATGGCTACACCTTC.

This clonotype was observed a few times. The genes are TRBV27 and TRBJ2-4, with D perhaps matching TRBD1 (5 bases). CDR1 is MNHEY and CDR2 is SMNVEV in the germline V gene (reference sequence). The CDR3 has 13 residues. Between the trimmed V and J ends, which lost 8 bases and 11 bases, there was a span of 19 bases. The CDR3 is CASRPQGLSFQYF. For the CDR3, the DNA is TGTGCCAGCCGACCCCAGGGCCTAAGTTTTCAGTACTTC.

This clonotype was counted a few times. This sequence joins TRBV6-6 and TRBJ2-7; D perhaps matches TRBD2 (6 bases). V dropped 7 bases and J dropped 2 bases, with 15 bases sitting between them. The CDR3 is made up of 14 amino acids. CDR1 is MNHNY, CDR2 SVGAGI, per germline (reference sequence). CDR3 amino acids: CASNRGSPTYEQYF. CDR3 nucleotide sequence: TGTGCCAGCAACCGGGGGTCACCGACCTACGAGCAGTACTTC.

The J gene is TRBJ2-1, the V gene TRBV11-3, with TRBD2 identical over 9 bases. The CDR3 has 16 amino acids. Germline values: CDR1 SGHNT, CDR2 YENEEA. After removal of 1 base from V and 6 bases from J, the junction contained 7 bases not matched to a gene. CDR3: CASSLGGGGACNEQFF. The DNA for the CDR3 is TGTGCCAGCAGCTTAGGTGGCGGGGGGGCCTGCAATGAGCAGTTCTTC.